Each of the 5 T cell receptor beta chains below was sequenced from the same sample in a study of identifying expanded T cells in peripheral blood. Profiling relied on immunoSEQ multiplex PCR, and the TCRdb table lists in-frame clones only, not all of them. The sample has around 81,000 clones, about 85% seen once. The sequencing input was blood. The receptors were sampled from a person aged 18 to 69 in good health.

The chain uses TRBV9 and TRBJ1-1, with no clear D. CDR3 length: 13 residues. Per germline, CDR1 SGDLS and CDR2 YYNGEE. V gave up 3 bases and J gave up 0 bases, with 6 bases separating them. The CDR3 region is CASSANMNTEAFF. Written as DNA, the CDR3 is TGTGCCAGCAGCGCAAATATGAACACTGAAGCTTTCTTT.

The chain couples TRBV2 to TRBJ1-4; no firm D call. V dropped 3 bases and J dropped 2 bases, with 7 bases sitting between them. The CDR3 spans 14 residues. Germline V gene lookup returns CDR1 SNHLY and CDR2 FYNNEI. CDR3 region: CASSDVATNEKLFF. CDR3 bases: TGTGCCAGCAGTGACGTCGCTACTAATGAAAAACTGTTTTTT. Complete variable domain (other parts from reference TRBV2 and TRBJ1-4): EPEVTQTPSHQVTQMGQEVILRCVPISNHLYFYWYRQILGQKVEFLVSFYNNEISEKSEIFDDQFSVERPDGSNFTLKIRSTKLEDSAMYFCASSDVATNEKLFFGSGTQLSVL.

This chain uses TRBV6-5 with TRBJ2-7; possibly TRBD1 for D (5 bases). Trimming removed 2 bases from V and 6 bases from J, with 11 bases in between. The germline V gene has CDR1 MNHEY and CDR2 SVGAGI. This CDR3 is 13 amino acids long. Here the CDR3 DNA reads TGTGCCAGCAGTTACAGGGGTTCTGGCGAGCAGTACTTC. Its translation: CASSYRGSGEQYF.

The V call is TRBV4-3, the J call TRBJ2-2; D is unclear. The CDR3 totals 13 residues. The germline V gene has CDR1 LGHNA and CDR2 YSLEER. Trimming cost V 4 bases and J 6 bases, with 9 bases left between them. CDR3 protein: CASSLAGAGELFF. In nucleotides, the CDR3 is TGCGCCAGCAGCCTAGCCGGTGCCGGGGAGCTGTTTTTT.

This chain uses TRBV11-2 with TRBJ1-6, with no clear D. Trimming pared 3 bases from V and 8 bases from J, leaving 14 bases between. Germline V lookup: CDR1 SGHAT, CDR2 FQNNGV. The CDR3 totals 15 residues. The CDR3 sequence: CASSLTLWMDSPLHF. CDR3 nucleotides: TGTGCCAGCAGCTTGACACTCTGGATGGATTCACCCCTCCACTTT. The complete variable domain, with remaining parts taken from reference TRBV11-2 and TRBJ1-6, reads EAGVAQSPRYKIIEKRQSVAFWCNPISGHATLYWYQQILGQGPKLLIQFQNNGVVDDSQLPKDRFSAERLKGVDSTLKIQPAKLEDSAVYLCASSLTLWMDSPLHFGNGTRLTVT.